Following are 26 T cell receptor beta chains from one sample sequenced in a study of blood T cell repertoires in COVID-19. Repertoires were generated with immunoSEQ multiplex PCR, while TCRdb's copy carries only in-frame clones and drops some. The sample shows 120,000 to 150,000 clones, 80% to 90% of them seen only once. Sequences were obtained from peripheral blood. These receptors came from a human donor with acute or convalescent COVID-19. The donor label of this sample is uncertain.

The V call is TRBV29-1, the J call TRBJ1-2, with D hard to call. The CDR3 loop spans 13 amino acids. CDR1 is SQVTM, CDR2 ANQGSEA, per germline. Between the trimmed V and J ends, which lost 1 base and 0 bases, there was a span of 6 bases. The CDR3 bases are TGCAGCGTTGAAGGGCTAGCTAACTATGGCTACACCTTC. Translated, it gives CSVEGLANYGYTF.

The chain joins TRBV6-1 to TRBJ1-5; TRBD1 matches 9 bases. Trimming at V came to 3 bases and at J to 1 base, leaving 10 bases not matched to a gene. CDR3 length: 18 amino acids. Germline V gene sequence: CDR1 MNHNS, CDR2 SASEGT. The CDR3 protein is CASSEYLTGGASNQPQHF. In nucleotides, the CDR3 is TGTGCCAGCAGTGAGTACTTAACAGGGGGCGCGAGCAATCAGCCCCAGCATTTT.

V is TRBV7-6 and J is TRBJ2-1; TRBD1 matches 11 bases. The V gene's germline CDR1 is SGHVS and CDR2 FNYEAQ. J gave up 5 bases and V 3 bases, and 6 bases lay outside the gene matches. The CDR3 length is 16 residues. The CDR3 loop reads CASSLDRGLWDNEQFF. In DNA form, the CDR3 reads TGTGCCAGCAGCTTGGACAGGGGGCTCTGGGACAATGAGCAGTTCTTC. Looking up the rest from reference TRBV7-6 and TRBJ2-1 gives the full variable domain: GAGVSQSPRYKVTKRGQDVALRCDPISGHVSLYWYRQALGQGPEFLTYFNYEAQQDKSGLPNDRFSAERPEGSISTLTIQRTEQRDSAMYRCASSLDRGLWDNEQFFGPGTRLTVL.

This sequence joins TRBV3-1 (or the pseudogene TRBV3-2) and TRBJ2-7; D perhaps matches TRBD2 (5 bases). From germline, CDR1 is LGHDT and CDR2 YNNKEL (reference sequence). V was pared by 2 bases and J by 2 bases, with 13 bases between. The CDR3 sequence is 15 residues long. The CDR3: CASSQMRGMTYEQYF. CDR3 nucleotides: TGTGCCAGCAGCCAAATGAGAGGGATGACCTACGAGCAGTACTTC.

CDR3 loop: CASSLDAISNQPQHF. The CDR3 bases are TGCGCCAGCAGCTTGGACGCTATTAGCAATCAGCCCCAGCATTTT. The chain has TRBV5-1 and TRBJ1-5; the D is unclear. V was trimmed by 0 bases and J by 0 bases, leaving 7 bases between them. Germline values: CDR1 SGHRS, CDR2 YFSETQ. The CDR3 sequence is 15 residues long.

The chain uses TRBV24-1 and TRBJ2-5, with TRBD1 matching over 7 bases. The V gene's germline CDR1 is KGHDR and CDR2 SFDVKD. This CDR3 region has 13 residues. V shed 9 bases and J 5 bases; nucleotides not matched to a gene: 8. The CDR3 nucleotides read TGTGCCACCGGGCCAGGGGGTCGGGAGACCCAGTACTTC. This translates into CATGPGGRETQYF.

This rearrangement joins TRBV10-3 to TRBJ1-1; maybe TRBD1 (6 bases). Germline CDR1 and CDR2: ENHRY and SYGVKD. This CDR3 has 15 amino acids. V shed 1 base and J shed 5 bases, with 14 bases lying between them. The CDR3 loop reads CAISEWVTGRTEAFF. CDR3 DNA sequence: TGTGCCATCAGTGAGTGGGTGACAGGAAGGACTGAAGCTTTCTTT.

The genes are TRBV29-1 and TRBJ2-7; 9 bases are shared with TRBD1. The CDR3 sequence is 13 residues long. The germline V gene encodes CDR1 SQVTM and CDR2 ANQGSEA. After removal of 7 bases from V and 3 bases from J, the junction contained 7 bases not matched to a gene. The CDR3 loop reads CSAGTGPIYEQYF. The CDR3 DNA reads TGCAGCGCCGGGACAGGGCCCATCTACGAGCAGTACTTC.

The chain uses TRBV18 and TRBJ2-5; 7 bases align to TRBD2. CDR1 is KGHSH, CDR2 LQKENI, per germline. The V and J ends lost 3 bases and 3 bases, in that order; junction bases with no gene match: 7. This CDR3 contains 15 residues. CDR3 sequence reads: CASSPLLADKETQYF. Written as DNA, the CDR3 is TGTGCCAGCTCACCCCTTCTAGCGGACAAAGAGACCCAGTACTTC.

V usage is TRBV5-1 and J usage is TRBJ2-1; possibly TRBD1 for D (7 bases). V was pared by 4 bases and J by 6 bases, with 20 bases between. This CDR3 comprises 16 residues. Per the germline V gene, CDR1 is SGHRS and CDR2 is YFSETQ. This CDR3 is CASSDPRQGGVNEQFF. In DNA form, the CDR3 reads TGCGCCAGCAGCGACCCAAGACAGGGCGGGGTCAATGAGCAGTTCTTC.

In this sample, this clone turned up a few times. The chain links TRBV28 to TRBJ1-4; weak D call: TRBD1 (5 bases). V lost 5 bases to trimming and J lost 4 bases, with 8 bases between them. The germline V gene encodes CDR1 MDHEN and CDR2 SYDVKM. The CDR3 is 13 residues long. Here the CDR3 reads CASSQGDNEKLFF. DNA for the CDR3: TGTGCCAGCAGTCAGGGCGATAATGAAAAACTGTTTTTT.

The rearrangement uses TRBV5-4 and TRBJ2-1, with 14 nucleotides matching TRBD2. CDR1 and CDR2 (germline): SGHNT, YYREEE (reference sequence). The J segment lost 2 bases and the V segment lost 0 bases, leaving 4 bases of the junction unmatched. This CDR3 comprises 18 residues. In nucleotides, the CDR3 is TGTGCCAGCAGCTTGGGAGGACTAGCGGGAGGCACCTACAATGAGCAGTTCTTC. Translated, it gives CASSLGGLAGGTYNEQFF.

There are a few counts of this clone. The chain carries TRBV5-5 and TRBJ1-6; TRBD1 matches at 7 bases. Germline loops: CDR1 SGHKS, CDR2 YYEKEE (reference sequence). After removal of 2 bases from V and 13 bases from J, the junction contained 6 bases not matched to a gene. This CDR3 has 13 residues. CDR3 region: CASSFEGAGPLHF. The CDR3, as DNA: TGTGCCAGCAGCTTTGAGGGGGCCGGGCCCCTCCACTTT.

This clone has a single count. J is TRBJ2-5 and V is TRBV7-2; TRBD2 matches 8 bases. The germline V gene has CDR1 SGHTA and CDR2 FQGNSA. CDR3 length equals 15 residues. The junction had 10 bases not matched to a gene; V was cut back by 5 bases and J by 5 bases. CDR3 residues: CASSQSGRMKETQYF. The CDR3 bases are TGTGCCAGCAGCCAGAGCGGGAGAATGAAGGAGACCCAGTACTTC.

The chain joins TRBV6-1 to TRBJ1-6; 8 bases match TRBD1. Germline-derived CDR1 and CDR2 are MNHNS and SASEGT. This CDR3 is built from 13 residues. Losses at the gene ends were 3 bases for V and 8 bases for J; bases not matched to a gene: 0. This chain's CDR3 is CASSDRGHSPLHF. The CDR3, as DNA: TGTGCCAGCAGTGACAGGGGGCATTCACCCCTCCACTTT.

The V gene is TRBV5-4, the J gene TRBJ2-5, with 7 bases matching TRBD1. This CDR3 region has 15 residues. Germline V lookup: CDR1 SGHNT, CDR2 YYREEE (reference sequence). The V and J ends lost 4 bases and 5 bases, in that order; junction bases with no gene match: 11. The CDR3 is CASSSGDRAVETQYF. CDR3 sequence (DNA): TGTGCCAGCAGCAGCGGAGACAGGGCGGTGGAGACCCAGTACTTC. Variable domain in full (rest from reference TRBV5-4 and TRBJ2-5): ETGVTQSPTHLIKTRGQQVTLRCSSQSGHNTVSWYQQALGQGPQFIFQYYREEENGRGNFPPRFSGLQFPNYSSELNVNALELDDSALYLCASSSGDRAVETQYFGPGTRLLVL.

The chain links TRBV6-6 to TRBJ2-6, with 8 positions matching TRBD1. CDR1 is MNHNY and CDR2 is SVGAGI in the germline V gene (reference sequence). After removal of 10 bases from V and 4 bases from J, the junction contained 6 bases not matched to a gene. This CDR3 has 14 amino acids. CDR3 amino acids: CANQGASGANVLTF. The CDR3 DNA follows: TGTGCCAACCAGGGGGCGAGCGGGGCCAACGTCCTGACTTTC.

In nucleotides, the CDR3 is TGTGCCAGTAGCAGGGGCTCTGGAAACACCATATATTTT. Translation gives CASSRGSGNTIYF. The genes are TRBV25-1 and TRBJ1-3; D might be TRBD1 (6 bases). CDR3 length: 13 amino acids. From germline, CDR1 is MGHDK and CDR2 SYGVNS. V was pared by 9 bases and J by 0 bases, with 9 bases between. Drawing the rest from reference TRBV25-1 and TRBJ1-3, the complete variable domain is EADIYQTPRYLVIGTGKKITLECSQTMGHDKMYWYQQDPGMELHLIHYSYGVNSTEKGDLSSESTVSRIRTEHFPLTLESARPSHTSQYLCASSRGSGNTIYFGEGSWLTVV.

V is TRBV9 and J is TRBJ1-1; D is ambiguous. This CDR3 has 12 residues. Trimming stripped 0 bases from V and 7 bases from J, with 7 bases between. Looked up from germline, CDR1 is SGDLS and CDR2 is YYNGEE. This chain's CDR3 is CASSVVGGEAFF. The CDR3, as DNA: TGTGCCAGCAGCGTAGTTGGAGGTGAAGCTTTCTTT. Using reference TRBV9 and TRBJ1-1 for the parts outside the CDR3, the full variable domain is DSGVTQTPKHLITATGQRVTLRCSPRSGDLSVYWYQQSLDQGLQFLIQYYNGEERAKGNILERFSAQQFPDLHSELNLSSLELGDSALYFCASSVVGGEAFFGQGTRLTVV.

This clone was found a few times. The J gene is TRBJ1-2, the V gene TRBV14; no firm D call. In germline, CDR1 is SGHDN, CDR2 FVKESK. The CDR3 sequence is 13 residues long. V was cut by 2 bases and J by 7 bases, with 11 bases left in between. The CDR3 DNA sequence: TGTGCCAGCAGCCAATGGTCCAGGTTTGGCTACACCTTC. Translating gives CASSQWSRFGYTF.

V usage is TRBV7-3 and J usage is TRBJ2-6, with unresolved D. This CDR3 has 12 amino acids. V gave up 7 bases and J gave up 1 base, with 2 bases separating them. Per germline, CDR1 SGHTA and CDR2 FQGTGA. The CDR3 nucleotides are TGTGCCAGCACGTCTGGGGCCAACGTCCTGACTTTC. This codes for CASTSGANVLTF.

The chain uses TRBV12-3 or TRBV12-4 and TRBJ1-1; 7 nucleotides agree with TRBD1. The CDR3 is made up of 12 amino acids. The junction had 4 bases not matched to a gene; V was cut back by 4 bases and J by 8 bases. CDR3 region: CASSSTGAEAFF. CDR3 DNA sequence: TGTGCCAGCAGTTCTACAGGGGCCGAAGCTTTCTTT.

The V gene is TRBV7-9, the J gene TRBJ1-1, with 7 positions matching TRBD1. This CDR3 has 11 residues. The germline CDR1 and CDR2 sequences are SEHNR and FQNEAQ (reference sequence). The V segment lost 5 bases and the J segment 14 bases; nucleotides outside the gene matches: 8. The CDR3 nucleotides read TGTGCCAGCAGCGATGCAGGGGGGAGCTTCTTT. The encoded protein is CASSDAGGSFF.

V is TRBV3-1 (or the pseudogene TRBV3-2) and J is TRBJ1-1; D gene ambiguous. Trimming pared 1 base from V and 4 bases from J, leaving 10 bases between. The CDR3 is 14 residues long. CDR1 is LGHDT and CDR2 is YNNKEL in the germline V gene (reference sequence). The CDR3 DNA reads TGTGCCAGCAGCCAAGGGAGGGTTGGCACTGAAGCTTTCTTT. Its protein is CASSQGRVGTEAFF.

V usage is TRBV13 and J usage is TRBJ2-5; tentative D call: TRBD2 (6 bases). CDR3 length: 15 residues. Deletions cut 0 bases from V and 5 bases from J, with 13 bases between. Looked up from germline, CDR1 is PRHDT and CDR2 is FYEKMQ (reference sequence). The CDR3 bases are TGTGCCAGCAGCTTAGGGGCAGGGCGGGGCGAGACCCAGTACTTC. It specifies CASSLGAGRGETQYF.

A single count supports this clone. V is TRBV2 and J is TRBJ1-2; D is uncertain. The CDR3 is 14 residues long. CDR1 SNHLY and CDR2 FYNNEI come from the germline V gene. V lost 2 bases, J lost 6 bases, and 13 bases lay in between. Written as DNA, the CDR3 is TGTGCCAGCAGTGAAAGCGGGCTTCATAATGGCTACACCTTC. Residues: CASSESGLHNGYTF.